This TCR beta chain was sequenced for a study of regulatory T cells in long-lasting Graves disease (dated by TCRdb to the early 2020s). Broadly, across the study: Newly diagnosed Graves' disease patients had taken antithyroid drugs for less than 3 months. This study used TCR sequencing and RNA sequencing of peripheral blood to compare persistent Graves' disease patients against newly diagnosed Graves' disease patients. The study was registered as a clinical trial and conducted in China. TCR sequencing covered some 13 persistent and approximately 20 newly diagnosed Graves' disease patients, around 35 samples in total. The paper's findings and limits, for the study overall: Only the TCR beta chain was sequenced and analyzed. Patients with persistent disease shared more public clonotypes (about 2,500) than newly diagnosed patients did (about 1,000). Compared with newly diagnosed patients, patients with persistent Graves' disease had lower TCR Shannon entropy and fewer highly expanded clones, which suggests clonal expansion. TRBV28, TRBJ1-2 and TRBJ2-5 were preferentially used in persistent disease, while TRBV20-1 and TRBJ2-1 were favored in newly diagnosed disease. The authors acknowledged the small sample size as a limitation that may reduce accuracy. Peripheral blood alone was examined, since thyroid tissue, which constituted the primary lesion, could not be accessed.

Only one count was recorded for this clonotype. Its specific antigen is unknown. The input lacks base qualities; no much larger clone sits a single base away. One read represents weak support. Libraries were built with multiplex PCR. TCRdb lists the instrument as Illumina HiSeq 4000. iRepertoire HTBI primers and Arm-PCR amplification of CDR3 regions were used to construct TCR beta libraries. Before sequencing, the PCR products went through gel purification. In the authors' own workflow: A total of 62 TRBV and approximately 13 TRBJ segments were identified across samples and were used for gene usage analysis of CDR3 amino acid clonotypes. COPE and FqMerger were used to merge filtered high-quality paired reads into contigs. Contigs were aligned with BLAST to IMGT TRBV, TRBD and TRBJ reference genes, and CDR3 was defined per IMGT. Any clonotype with a frequency above 0.1% was counted as a highly expanded clone. Shannon entropy served as the measure of repertoire diversity, while the Gini coefficient captured V-J evenness. Clonotypes shared by more than one individual were considered public. The public reads were run again by TCRdb, first through fastp at Q25 and then through MiXCR, and only productive beta chains were kept. All rows with the same CDR3 protein become a single entry with the most common DNA and genes. The V and J calls shown here were made by TCRdb, not taken from the authors' results. Counted in this sample were hundreds of thousands of distinct CDR3 sequences; around 15% of them appeared once. The top ten hold approximately 12% of the sample.

V is pared back by 4 bases and J by 2 bases, with 20 bases lying between the germline termini. The CDR3 starts with the cysteine, ends with the phenylalanine, and has 16 residues. Left in the record is the CDR3 DNA by itself, 48 bases read in frame from the first base. For CDR1 and CDR2, the germline V gene (reference sequence) lists DFQATT and SNEGSKA. Reading the label with the study, this specimen's time point is: newly diagnosed GD, antithyroid drugs for less than 3 months. RNA was extracted from PBMCs in TRIzol for both TCR sequencing and RNA sequencing. Graves' disease was diagnosed according to American Thyroid Association guidelines. Patients for the study were recruited at an endocrinology department in Xi'an, China. From each patient, roughly 9 milliliters of peripheral blood was collected into an EDTA anticoagulant tube. Ficoll Paque Plus density gradient separation was used to isolate PBMCs, and no additional T cell sorting was done. An Agilent 2100 Bioanalyzer and agarose gel were used to check RNA quality, and a NanoDrop 2000 was used to measure RNA concentration.

The data were also submitted as part of a second study, on T cells in Graves' hyperthyroidism and ophthalmopathy. The second study, in turn, reports: Graves' hyperthyroidism was defined as stable when no progression to ophthalmopathy occurred over 18 months of follow-up. Hyperthyroidism patients were newly diagnosed, with disease duration under 2 months, and aged 18 to 65 years. Patients with uncontrolled infections, other autoimmune diseases, pregnancy or lactation were excluded. Clinical symptoms, serum thyroxine and TRAb, thyroid ultrasound, and orbital computed tomography formed the basis for the diagnoses. A first-round RT-PCR of the TCR CDR3 used the HTBI primer set with the Qiagen OneStep RT-PCR kit. Most expanded thyroid clonotypes (frequency above 0.001) were also detected in blood, suggesting blood repertoires may reflect thyroid immune responses. Ophthalmopathy was separated from stable hyperthyroidism by a 13 V-J signature model, with around 90% sensitivity and about 81% specificity obtained in cross-validation and 80%/75% obtained in testing. In validation, the model predicted progression to ophthalmopathy with 60% to 71% sensitivity and 72.22% specificity, a median of about 6 months before onset. TCR V-J signatures able to tell the groups apart were searched for in a discovery cohort of 100 patients, of whom more than 40 had Graves' ophthalmopathy and roughly 59 had stable Graves' hyperthyroidism. Prospective prediction of ophthalmopathy was tested in an independent validation cohort of 18 to 20 hyperthyroidism patients and 15 to 17 patients who later progressed to ophthalmopathy. The approximately 97 discovery patients were randomly divided into training and test sets at a 7:3 ratio. In addition, the study compared T-cell repertoires in thyroid tissue and in blood from a handful of Graves' hyperthyroidism patients. Following sampling, methimazole starting at 30 mg daily was given to hyperthyroidism patients, and high-dose intravenous methylprednisolone was given to ophthalmopathy patients. The libraries were constructed in a second round of multiplex PCR and then size-selected and purified. The libraries were sequenced on an Illumina HiSeq2000 using paired-end 100 bp reads. SOAPnuke was used to process the raw data, with reads discarded if the reads contained adapters or uncalled bases, had a mean Phred below 15, or lacked an exact constant-primer or identifier match. High-quality paired reads were merged with COPE v1.2.5, and unique nucleotide sequences were defined as clonotypes. MiTCR v1.1 was used to align clonotypes to the IMGT TRBV, TRBD and TRBJ reference segments. Only V-J combinations with frequency above 0.0001, covering about 99% of repertoires, were analysed. A TCS score was defined as the ratio between F50 (clonal expansion) and ExV (chaos), using BLOSUM62-based TCRdist between CDR3 peptides within each V-J. Welch's t-statistics and random forest reduced fewer than 600 V-J features to 13, which were used in a naive Bayes classifier (R e1071). No statistical method was used to fix the sample size in advance, and group allocation was not hidden from the investigators. According to the paper, TCR Vbeta CDR3 sequencing was carried out on approximately 140 peripheral blood samples, which came from under 50 ophthalmopathy, 70 to 80 hyperthyroidism and roughly 17 progressor patients.

Sequencing was performed on peripheral blood mononuclear cells (PBMCs), taken at new diagnosis, from a patient treated with antithyroid drugs. The sequence was obtained from a man younger than 35 with Graves disease. Donor details come from another sample of the same person, matched by shared clones. The chain couples TRBV20-1 to TRBJ1-2, with the D segment identity uncertain. The DNA sequence is given as TGCAGTGCTACGGGAGGGCCCCAACAAAAAAACTATGGCTACACCTTC. Translation gives CSATGGPQQKNYGYTF.